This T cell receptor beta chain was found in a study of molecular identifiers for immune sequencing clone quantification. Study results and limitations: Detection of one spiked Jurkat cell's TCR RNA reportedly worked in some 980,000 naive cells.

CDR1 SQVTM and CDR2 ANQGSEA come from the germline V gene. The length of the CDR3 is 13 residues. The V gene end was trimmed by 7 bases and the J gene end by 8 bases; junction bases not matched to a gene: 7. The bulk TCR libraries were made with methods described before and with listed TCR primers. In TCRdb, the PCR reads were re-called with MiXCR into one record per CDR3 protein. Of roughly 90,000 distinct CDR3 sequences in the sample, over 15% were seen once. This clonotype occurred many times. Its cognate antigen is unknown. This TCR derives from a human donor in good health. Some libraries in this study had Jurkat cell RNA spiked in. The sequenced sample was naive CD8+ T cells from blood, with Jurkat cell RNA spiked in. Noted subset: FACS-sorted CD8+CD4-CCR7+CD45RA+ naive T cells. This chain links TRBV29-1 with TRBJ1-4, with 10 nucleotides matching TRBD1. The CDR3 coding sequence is TGCAGCGCCGGGACAGGGGCTGGGGAAAAACTGTTTTTT. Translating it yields CSAGTGAGEKLFF.